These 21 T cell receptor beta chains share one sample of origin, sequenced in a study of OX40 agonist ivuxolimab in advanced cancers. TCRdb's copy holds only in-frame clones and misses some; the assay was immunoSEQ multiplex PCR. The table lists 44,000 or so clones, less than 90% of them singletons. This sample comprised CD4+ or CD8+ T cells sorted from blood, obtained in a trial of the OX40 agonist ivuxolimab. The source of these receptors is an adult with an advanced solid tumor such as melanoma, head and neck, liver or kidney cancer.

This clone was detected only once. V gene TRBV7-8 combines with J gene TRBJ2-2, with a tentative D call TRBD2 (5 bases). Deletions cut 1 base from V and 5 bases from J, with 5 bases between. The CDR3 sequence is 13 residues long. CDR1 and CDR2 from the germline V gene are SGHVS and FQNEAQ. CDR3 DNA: TGTGCCAGCAGCTTAGGAGGGACCGGGGAGCTGTTTTTT. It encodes CASSLGGTGELFF.

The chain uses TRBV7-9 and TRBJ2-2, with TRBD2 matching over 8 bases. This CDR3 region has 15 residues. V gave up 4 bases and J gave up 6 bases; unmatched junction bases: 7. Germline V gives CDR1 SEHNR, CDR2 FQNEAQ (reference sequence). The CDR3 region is CASSSAGGGAGELFF. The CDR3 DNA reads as TGTGCCAGCAGCTCGGCGGGAGGAGGGGCCGGGGAGCTGTTTTTT.

The CDR3 loop is CASKLTGALNEKLFF. CDR3 in DNA: TGTGCCAGCAAGCTGACAGGGGCCCTTAATGAAAAACTGTTTTTT. The J gene is TRBJ1-4, the V gene TRBV2, with 8 bases fitting TRBD1. CDR3 length equals 15 residues. CDR1 and CDR2 from the germline V gene are SNHLY and FYNNEI. Trimming cost V 7 bases and J 4 bases; bases outside gene matches: 8.

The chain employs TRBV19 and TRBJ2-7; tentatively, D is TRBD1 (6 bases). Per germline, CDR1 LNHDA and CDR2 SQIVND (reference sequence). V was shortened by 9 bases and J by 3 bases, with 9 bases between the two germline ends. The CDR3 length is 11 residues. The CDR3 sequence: CASRTDYEQYF. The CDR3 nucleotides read TGTGCCAGCCGGACAGACTACGAGCAGTACTTC.

Here the CDR3 reads CASRTSGRYNEQFF. The CDR3, as DNA: TGTGCCAGCAGGACTAGCGGGAGGTACAATGAGCAGTTCTTC. This chain connects TRBV7-2 to TRBJ2-1, with TRBD2 matching 13 bases. This CDR3 is 14 amino acids long. The J segment lost 4 bases and the V segment lost 6 bases, leaving 0 bases of the junction unmatched. Germline V gene data show CDR1 as SGHTA and CDR2 as FQGNSA.

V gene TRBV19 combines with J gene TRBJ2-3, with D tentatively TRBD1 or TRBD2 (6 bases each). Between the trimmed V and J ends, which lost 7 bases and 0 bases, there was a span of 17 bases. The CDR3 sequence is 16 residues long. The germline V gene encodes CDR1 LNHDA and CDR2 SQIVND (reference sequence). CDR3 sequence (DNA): TGTGCCAGTAACGACAGGACGGGAGTTAGCACAGATACGCAGTATTTT. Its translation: CASNDRTGVSTDTQYF.

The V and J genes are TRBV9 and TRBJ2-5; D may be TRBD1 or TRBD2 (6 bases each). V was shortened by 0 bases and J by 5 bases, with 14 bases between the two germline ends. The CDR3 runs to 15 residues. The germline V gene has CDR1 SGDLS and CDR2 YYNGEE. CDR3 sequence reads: CASSVEDWGAETQYF. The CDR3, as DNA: TGTGCCAGCAGCGTAGAAGACTGGGGGGCCGAGACCCAGTACTTC.

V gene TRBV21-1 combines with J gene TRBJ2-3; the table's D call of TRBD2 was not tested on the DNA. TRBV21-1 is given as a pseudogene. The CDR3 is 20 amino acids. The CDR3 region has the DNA TGTGCCAGCAGCAGACTAAAAGGTAGCGGGAGGATCACCGACACAGATACGCAGTATTTT. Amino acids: CASSRLKGSGRITDTDTQYF.

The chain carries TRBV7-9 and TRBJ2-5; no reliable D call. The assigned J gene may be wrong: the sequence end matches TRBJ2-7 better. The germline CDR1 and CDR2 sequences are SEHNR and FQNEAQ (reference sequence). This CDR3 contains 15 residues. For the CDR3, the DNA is TGTGCCAGCAGCTTAGTTCTTTCGAGCTCCTACGAGCAGTACTTC. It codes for CASSLVLSSSYEQYF.

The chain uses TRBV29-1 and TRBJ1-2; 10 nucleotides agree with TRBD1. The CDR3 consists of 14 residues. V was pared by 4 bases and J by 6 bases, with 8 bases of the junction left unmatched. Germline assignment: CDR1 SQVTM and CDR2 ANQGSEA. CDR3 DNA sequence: TGCAGCGTTGTCGGGACAGGGGCGTTCGATGGCTACACCTTC. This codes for CSVVGTGAFDGYTF.

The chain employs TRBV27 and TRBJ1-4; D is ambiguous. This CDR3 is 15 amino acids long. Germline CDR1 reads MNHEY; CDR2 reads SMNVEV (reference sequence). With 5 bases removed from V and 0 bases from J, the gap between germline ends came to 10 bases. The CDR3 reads CASSGWGATNEKLFF. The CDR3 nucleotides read TGTGCCAGCAGTGGTTGGGGAGCAACTAATGAAAAACTGTTTTTT.

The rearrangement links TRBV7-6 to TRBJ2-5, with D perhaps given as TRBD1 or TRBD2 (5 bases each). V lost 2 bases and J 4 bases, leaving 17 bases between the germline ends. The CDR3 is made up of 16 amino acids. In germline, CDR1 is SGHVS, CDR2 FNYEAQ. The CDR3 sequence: CASSLRSGAGRETQYF. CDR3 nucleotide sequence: TGTGCCAGCAGCTTACGCTCCGGGGCCGGAAGAGAGACCCAGTACTTC.

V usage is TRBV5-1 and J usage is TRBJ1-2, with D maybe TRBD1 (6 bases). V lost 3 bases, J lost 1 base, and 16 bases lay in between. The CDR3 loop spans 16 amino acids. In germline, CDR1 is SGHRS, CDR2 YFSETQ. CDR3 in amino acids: CASSSSSGEGNYGYTF. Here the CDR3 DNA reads TGCGCCAGCAGCTCGTCCTCAGGGGAGGGTAACTATGGCTACACCTTC.

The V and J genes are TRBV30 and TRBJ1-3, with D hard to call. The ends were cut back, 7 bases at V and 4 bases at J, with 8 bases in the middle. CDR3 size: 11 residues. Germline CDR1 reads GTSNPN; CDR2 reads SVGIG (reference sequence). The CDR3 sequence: CASTPGNTIYF. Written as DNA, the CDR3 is TGTGCCTCCACCCCGGGAAACACCATATATTTT.

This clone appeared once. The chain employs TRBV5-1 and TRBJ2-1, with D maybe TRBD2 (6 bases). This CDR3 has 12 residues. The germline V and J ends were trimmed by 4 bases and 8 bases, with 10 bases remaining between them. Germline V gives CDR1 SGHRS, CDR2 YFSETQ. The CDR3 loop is CASSLPSDEQFF. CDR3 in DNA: TGCGCCAGCAGCCTCCCTAGCGATGAGCAGTTCTTC.

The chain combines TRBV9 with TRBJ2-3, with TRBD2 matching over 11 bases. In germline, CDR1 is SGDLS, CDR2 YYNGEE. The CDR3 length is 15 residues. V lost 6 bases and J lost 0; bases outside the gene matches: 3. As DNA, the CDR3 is TGTGCCAGCAATAGACTAGCGGGGAGCACAGATACGCAGTATTTT. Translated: CASNRLAGSTDTQYF.

Here the CDR3 reads CAISESYAGTDTEAFF. The CDR3 bases are TGTGCCATCAGTGAGTCGTATGCGGGCACGGACACTGAAGCTTTCTTT. The V and J genes are TRBV10-3 and TRBJ1-1, with D unresolved. CDR1 ENHRY and CDR2 SYGVKD come from the germline V gene. This CDR3 has 16 amino acids. Trimming left V 0 bases short and J 3 bases short, with 14 bases between.

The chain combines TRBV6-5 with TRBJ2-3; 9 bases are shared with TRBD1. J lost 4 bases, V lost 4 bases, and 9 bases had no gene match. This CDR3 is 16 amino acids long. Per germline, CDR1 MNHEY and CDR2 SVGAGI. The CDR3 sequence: CASSSARDRDPDTQYF. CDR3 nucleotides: TGTGCCAGCAGTTCAGCCCGGGACAGGGACCCAGATACGCAGTATTTT.

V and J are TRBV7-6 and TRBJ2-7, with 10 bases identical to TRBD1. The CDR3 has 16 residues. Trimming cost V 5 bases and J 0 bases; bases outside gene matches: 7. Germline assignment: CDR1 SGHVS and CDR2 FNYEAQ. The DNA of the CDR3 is TGTGCCAGCAGCCCGGGACAGGGGACTTTCTCCTACGAGCAGTACTTC. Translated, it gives CASSPGQGTFSYEQYF. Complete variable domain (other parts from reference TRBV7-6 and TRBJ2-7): GAGVSQSPRYKVTKRGQDVALRCDPISGHVSLYWYRQALGQGPEFLTYFNYEAQQDKSGLPNDRFSAERPEGSISTLTIQRTEQRDSAMYRCASSPGQGTFSYEQYFGPGTRLTVT.

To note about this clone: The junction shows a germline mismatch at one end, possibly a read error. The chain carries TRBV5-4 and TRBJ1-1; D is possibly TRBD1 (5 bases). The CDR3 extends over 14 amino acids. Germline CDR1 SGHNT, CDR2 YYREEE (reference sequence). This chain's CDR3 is CASSMEVEDTEASF. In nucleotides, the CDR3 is TGTGCCAGCAGCATGGAGGTTGAGGACACTGAAGCTTCCTTT.

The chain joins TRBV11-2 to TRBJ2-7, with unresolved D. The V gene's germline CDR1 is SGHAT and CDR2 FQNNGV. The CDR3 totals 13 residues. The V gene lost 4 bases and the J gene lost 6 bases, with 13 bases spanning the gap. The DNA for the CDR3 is TGTGCCAGCAGCTCATTGTATAGCTCCGAGCAGTACTTC. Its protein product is CASSSLYSSEQYF.